Listed here are 25 T cell receptor beta chains from one sample, sequenced in a study of CD8 T cells in ankylosing spondylitis. TCRdb fed the 5' RACE reads into MiXCR, producing one record per CDR3 protein. The profile covers under 250,000 distinct CDR3 sequences, with more than 9% appearing a single time and approximately 2.5% taken by the ten largest. Sample: blood, either unsorted or a sorted T cell fraction (not recorded which). The receptors derive from a male donor with ankylosing spondylitis or in good health (not recorded which).

This clonotype came up many times. The V and J genes are TRBV11-2 and TRBJ2-2; TRBD1 is a possible D gene (6 bases). Germline CDR1 is SGHAT and CDR2 is FQNNGV. The CDR3 consists of 17 residues. The V end was cut by 6 bases, the J end by 5 bases, with 22 bases between. The CDR3 spells CASRPPWGPEGTGELFF. In DNA form, the CDR3 reads TGTGCCAGCAGACCTCCCTGGGGGCCTGAGGGGACCGGGGAGCTGTTTTTT. Looking up the rest from reference TRBV11-2 and TRBJ2-2 gives the full variable domain: EAGVAQSPRYKIIEKRQSVAFWCNPISGHATLYWYQQILGQGPKLLIQFQNNGVVDDSQLPKDRFSAERLKGVDSTLKIQPAKLEDSAVYLCASRPPWGPEGTGELFFGEGSRLTVL.

Ten or more counts support this clonotype. The chain employs TRBV20-1 and TRBJ1-2; 10 bases match TRBD1. The CDR3 runs 13 residues. V lost 4 bases and J lost 7; bases outside the gene matches: 6. Germline loops: CDR1 DFQATT, CDR2 SNEGSKA (reference sequence). CDR3 DNA: TGCAGTGCTAACTGGGACAGGGGTATTGGCTACACCTTC. Translating gives CSANWDRGIGYTF.

This clonotype has ten or more counts. V gene TRBV4-1 combines with J gene TRBJ1-2, with 8 bases aligning to TRBD1. J was trimmed by 3 bases and V by 8 bases; bases with no gene match: 20. The CDR3 covers 18 residues. Germline-derived CDR1 and CDR2 are MGHRA and YSYEKL. CDR3 sequence: CASLPSGAGGNRDYGYTF. The CDR3 DNA reads TGCGCCAGCTTACCTTCCGGAGCAGGGGGCAATCGGGACTATGGCTACACCTTC.

At least ten counts were recorded for this clonotype. The V and J genes are TRBV6-5 and TRBJ2-6; perhaps TRBD2 as D (5 bases). In germline, CDR1 is MNHEY, CDR2 SVGAGI. This CDR3 is 17 amino acids long. Deletions cut 4 bases from V and 4 bases from J, with 17 bases between. The CDR3 is CASSSPGGRRGANVLTF. DNA for the CDR3: TGTGCCAGCAGTTCCCCAGGAGGAAGGAGGGGGGCCAACGTCCTGACTTTC.

This clonotype was recorded a few times. V and J are TRBV20-1 and TRBJ1-1; 8 bases are shared with TRBD1. The CDR3 loop spans 14 amino acids. The trim removed 6 bases at V and 4 bases at J, leaving 10 bases unmatched. Germline CDR1 and CDR2: DFQATT and SNEGSKA (reference sequence). CDR3: CSAPRTGFGTEAFF. Written as DNA, the CDR3 is TGCAGTGCCCCACGGACAGGGTTTGGCACTGAAGCTTTCTTT.

Notes on this clonotype: Since a much larger clone is just one base distant, this may be a read error. The rearrangement uses TRBV7-9 and TRBJ2-7; 9 positions agree with TRBD1. The CDR3 has 15 residues. CDR1 and CDR2 from the germline V gene are SEHNR and FQNEAQ (reference sequence). The CDR3 DNA sequence: TGTGCCGGCAGCCCACAACCGGGACAGGGATCCGAGCAGTACTTC. It yields the protein CAGSPQPGQGSEQYF.

This clonotype was counted at least ten times. V is TRBV15 and J is TRBJ1-4; D gene ambiguous. Trimming pared 0 bases from V and 10 bases from J, leaving 15 bases between. Germline V CDR1 and CDR2: LNHNV, YYDKDF (reference sequence). The CDR3 has 15 amino acids. The CDR3 coding sequence is TGTGCCACCAGCAGAGATTTGGCTGTTGAGGGAAAACTGTTTTTT. Translated, it gives CATSRDLAVEGKLFF.

At least ten counts were recorded for this clonotype. V is TRBV12-3 or TRBV12-4 and J is TRBJ1-1; no firm D call. The V end lost 3 bases, the J end lost 5 bases, and 7 bases lay between the germline ends. The CDR3 totals 12 residues. The CDR3 DNA is TGTGCCAGCAGTTTCGGTCGGACTGAAGCTTTCTTT. Protein sequence: CASSFGRTEAFF.

The table lists this clonotype with many counts. The chain couples TRBV6-5 to TRBJ2-1, with 7 bases aligning to TRBD1. The CDR3 is 16 amino acids. Germline V gene data show CDR1 as MNHEY and CDR2 as SVGAGI. V dropped 2 bases and J dropped 6; count of bases not matched to a gene: 10. CDR3 in amino acids: CASSYIKGALVNEQFF. Written as DNA, the CDR3 is TGTGCCAGCAGTTACATCAAGGGGGCGCTAGTCAATGAGCAGTTCTTC.

This clonotype was seen ten or more times. In nucleotides, the CDR3 is TGTGCCAGCAGTACCCGGGACAGGGGGCAGGCAGATACGCAGTATTTT. Translated, it gives CASSTRDRGQADTQYF. J is TRBJ2-3 and V is TRBV6-1; 12 positions agree with TRBD1. Germline lookup yields CDR1 MNHNS and CDR2 SASEGT. The CDR3 loop spans 16 amino acids. Trimming removed 5 bases from V and 4 bases from J; junction bases left unmatched: 7.

This clonotype occurred many times. The chain joins TRBV7-2 to TRBJ1-1; 9 nucleotides agree with TRBD1. The ends lost 4 bases at V and 4 bases at J; junction bases unmatched: 1. Per germline, CDR1 SGHTA and CDR2 FQGNSA. The CDR3 has 13 amino acids. CDR3 sequence reads: CASSWDRATEAFF. DNA for the CDR3: TGTGCCAGCAGCTGGGACAGGGCCACTGAAGCTTTCTTT. The full variable domain, rest sourced from reference TRBV7-2 and TRBJ1-1, is GAGVSQSPSNKVTEKGKDVELRCDPISGHTALYWYRQSLGQGLEFLIYFQGNSAPDKSGLPSDRFSAERTGGSVSTLTIQRTQQEDSAVYLCASSWDRATEAFFGQGTRLTVV.

The rearrangement uses TRBV6-2 or TRBV6-3 and TRBJ2-2; D call uncertain. CDR3 length: 14 residues. Germline CDR1 MNHEY, CDR2 SVGEGT. The germline V and J ends were trimmed by 6 bases and 7 bases, with 15 bases remaining between them. CDR3 loop: CASRPAYTNGELFF. DNA for the CDR3: TGTGCCAGCAGGCCAGCCTATACCAACGGGGAGCTGTTTTTT.

The sample holds many counts of this clonotype. The gene calls are TRBV30 and TRBJ2-1; D remains ambiguous. V was pared by 1 base and J by 0 bases, with 7 bases between. Germline CDR1 reads GTSNPN; CDR2 reads SVGIG (reference sequence). The CDR3 contains 14 residues. The CDR3 loop is CAWSGLNSYNEQFF. The CDR3 bases are TGTGCCTGGAGTGGGCTGAACTCCTACAATGAGCAGTTCTTC.

This clonotype has more than one count but fewer than ten. The chain has TRBV7-6 and TRBJ1-2; possible D gene TRBD1, 6 bases. V lost 5 bases, J lost 2 bases, and 12 bases lay in between. CDR1 is SGHVS and CDR2 is FNYEAQ in the germline V gene. This CDR3 is 14 amino acids long. The CDR3 bases are TGTGCCAGCAGCCTGGACAGCCGAAACTATGGCTACACCTTC. Protein sequence: CASSLDSRNYGYTF.

In its sample, this clonotype was seen many times. V usage is TRBV11-2 and J usage is TRBJ2-1, with D perhaps TRBD2 (6 bases). Germline V gives CDR1 SGHAT, CDR2 FQNNGV. V shed 1 base and J shed 7 bases, with 11 bases lying between them. This CDR3 has 14 amino acids. The CDR3 DNA is TGTGCCAGCAGCTTAGCGGGAGAATGGAATGAGCAGTTCTTC. Its protein is CASSLAGEWNEQFF.

This clonotype was seen more than once but under ten times. The chain employs TRBV29-1 and TRBJ2-1; no definite D call. Germline CDR1 is SQVTM and CDR2 is ANQGSEA. This CDR3 has 10 amino acids. Trimming took off 6 bases at V and 12 bases at J, with 12 bases between the two ends. The CDR3 sequence: CSVDDPLQFF. CDR3 in DNA: TGCAGCGTGGACGATCCATTGCAGTTCTTC.

This clonotype was counted a few times. The chain combines TRBV10-3 with TRBJ1-2; 7 bases line up with TRBD1. With V trimmed by 8 bases and J by 6 bases, 9 bases remained unmatched. The CDR3 runs to 13 residues. Germline V gives CDR1 ENHRY, CDR2 SYGVKD. The CDR3 DNA reads as TGTGCCATCCAAAAGGACAGGTCCAATGGCTACACCTTC. Its translation is CAIQKDRSNGYTF.

This clonotype came up many times. The rearrangement uses TRBV20-1 and TRBJ1-1; 9 bases are a match to TRBD1. Germline V gene sequence: CDR1 DFQATT, CDR2 SNEGSKA (reference sequence). CDR3 size: 16 residues. Trimming cost V 2 bases and J 6 bases; bases outside gene matches: 13. In DNA, the CDR3 is TGCAGTGCTAGACCGTTTAGGGACAGGGCTGTGTCTGAAGCTTTCTTT. Amino acid sequence: CSARPFRDRAVSEAFF.

This clonotype was recorded at least ten times. The J gene is TRBJ1-1, the V gene TRBV20-1; 8 nucleotides match TRBD1. This CDR3 has 13 amino acids. The germline V gene has CDR1 DFQATT and CDR2 SNEGSKA (reference sequence). CDR3 residues: CSVVQGANTEAFF. The CDR3 DNA is TGCAGCGTCGTCCAGGGGGCCAACACTGAAGCTTTCTTT.

CDR3 amino acids: CASSDTGAPHQPQHF. In nucleotides, the CDR3 is TGTGCCAGCAGTGACACCGGGGCCCCCCATCAGCCCCAGCATTTT. The chain joins TRBV25-1 to TRBJ1-5; D is possibly TRBD1 (5 bases). The germline V gene has CDR1 MGHDK and CDR2 SYGVNS. The CDR3 is 15 amino acids. V lost 3 bases and J 5 bases, leaving 14 bases between the germline ends.

This clonotype was found many times. The DNA of the CDR3 is TGCAGTGCTAGGTCAGGGAATCAGCCCCAGCATTTT. This sequence encodes CSARSGNQPQHF. This chain uses TRBV20-1 with TRBJ1-5; weak D call: TRBD1 (5 bases). From germline, CDR1 is DFQATT and CDR2 SNEGSKA (reference sequence). The CDR3 contains 12 residues. V lost 3 bases and J 4 bases, leaving 7 bases between the germline ends.

This clonotype was seen a single time. This sequence joins TRBV30 and TRBJ2-7; the D gene is possibly TRBD1 (6 bases). The V gene lost 0 bases and the J gene lost 9 bases, with 12 bases spanning the gap. From germline, CDR1 is GTSNPN and CDR2 SVGIG (reference sequence). This CDR3 is 12 amino acids long. The CDR3 nucleotides read TGTGCCTGGAGTGTAGGGGGAGATGCGCAGTACTTC. It specifies CAWSVGGDAQYF.

This clonotype was seen at least ten times. This chain's CDR3 is CASSPHKGSQAFF. CDR3 DNA: TGTGCCAGCAGTCCTCATAAGGGGTCTCAAGCTTTCTTT. The V and J genes are TRBV12-3 or TRBV12-4 and TRBJ1-1, with a weak D call TRBD1 (5 bases). The ends were cut back, 5 bases at V and 9 bases at J, with 16 bases in the middle. The CDR3 has 13 residues.

Ten or more counts support this clonotype. The chain combines TRBV10-3 with TRBJ2-2; 10 bases agree with TRBD1. This CDR3 contains 18 residues. The germline CDR1 and CDR2 sequences are ENHRY and SYGVKD. Trimming at V came to 10 bases and at J to 1 base, leaving 15 bases not matched to a gene. The chain's CDR3 is CATIRGSGTGVNTGELFF. In DNA form, the CDR3 reads TGTGCCACCATCAGGGGTTCCGGGACAGGGGTGAACACCGGGGAGCTGTTTTTT.

This clonotype was detected ten times or more. The rearrangement uses TRBV5-1 and TRBJ2-3; no clear D gene. The CDR3 length is 13 residues. The V gene lost 4 bases and the J gene lost 0 bases, with 6 bases spanning the gap. Germline values: CDR1 SGHRS, CDR2 YFSETQ. In DNA, the CDR3 is TGCGCCAGCAGCGCCTCTAGCACAGATACGCAGTATTTT. Translation gives CASSASSTDTQYF.